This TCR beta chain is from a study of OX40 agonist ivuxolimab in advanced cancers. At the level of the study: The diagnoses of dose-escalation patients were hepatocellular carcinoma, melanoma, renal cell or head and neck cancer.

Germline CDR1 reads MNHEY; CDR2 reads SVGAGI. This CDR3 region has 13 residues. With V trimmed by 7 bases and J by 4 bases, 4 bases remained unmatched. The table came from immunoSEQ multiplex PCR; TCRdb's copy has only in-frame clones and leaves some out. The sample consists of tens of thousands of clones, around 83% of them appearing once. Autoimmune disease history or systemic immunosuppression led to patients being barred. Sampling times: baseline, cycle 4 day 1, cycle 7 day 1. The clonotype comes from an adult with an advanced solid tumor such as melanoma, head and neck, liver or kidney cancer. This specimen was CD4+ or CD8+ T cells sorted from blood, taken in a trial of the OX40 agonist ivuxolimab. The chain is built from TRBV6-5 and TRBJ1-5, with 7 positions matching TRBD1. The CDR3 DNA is TGTGCCAGCAATACAGGGGAGAATCAGCCCCAGCATTTT. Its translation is CASNTGENQPQHF.